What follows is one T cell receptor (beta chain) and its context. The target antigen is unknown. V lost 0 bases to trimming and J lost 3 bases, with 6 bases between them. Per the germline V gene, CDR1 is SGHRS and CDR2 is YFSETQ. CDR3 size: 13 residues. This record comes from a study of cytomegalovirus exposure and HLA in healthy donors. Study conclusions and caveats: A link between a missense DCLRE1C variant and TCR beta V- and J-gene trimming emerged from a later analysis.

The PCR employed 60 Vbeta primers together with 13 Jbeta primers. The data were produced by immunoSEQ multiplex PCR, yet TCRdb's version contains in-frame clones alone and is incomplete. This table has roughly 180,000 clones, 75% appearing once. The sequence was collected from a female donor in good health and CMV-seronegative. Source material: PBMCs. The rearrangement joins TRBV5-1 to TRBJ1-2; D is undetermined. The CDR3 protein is CASSLAPDYGYTF. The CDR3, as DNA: TGCGCCAGCAGCTTGGCCCCGGACTATGGCTACACCTTC.